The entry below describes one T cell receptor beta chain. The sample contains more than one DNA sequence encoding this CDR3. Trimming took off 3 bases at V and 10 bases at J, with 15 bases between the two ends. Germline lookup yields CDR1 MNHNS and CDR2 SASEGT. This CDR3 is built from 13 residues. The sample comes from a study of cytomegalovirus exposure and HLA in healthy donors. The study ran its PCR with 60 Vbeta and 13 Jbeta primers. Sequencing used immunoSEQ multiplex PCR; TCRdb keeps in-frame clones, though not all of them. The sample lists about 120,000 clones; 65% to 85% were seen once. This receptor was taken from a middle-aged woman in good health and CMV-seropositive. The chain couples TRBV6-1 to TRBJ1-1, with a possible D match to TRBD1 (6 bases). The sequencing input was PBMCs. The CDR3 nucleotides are TGTGCCAGCAGTGAGGAACAGGGTTTAGGAGCTTTCTTT. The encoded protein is CASSEEQGLGAFF.